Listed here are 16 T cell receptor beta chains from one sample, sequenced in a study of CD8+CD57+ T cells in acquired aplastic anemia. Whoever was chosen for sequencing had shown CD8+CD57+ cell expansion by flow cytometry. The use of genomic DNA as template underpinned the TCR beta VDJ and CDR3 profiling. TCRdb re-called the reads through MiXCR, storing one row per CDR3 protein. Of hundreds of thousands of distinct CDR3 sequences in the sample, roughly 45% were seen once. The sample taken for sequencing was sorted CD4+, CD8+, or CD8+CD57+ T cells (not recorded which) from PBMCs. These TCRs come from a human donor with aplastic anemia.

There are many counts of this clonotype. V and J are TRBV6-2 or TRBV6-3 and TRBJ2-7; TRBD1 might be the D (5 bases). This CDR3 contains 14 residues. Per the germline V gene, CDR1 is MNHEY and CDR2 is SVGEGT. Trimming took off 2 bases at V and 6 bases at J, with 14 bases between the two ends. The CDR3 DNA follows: TGTGCCAGCAGTTACGGCAGGGCCGGTGTCGAGCAGTACTTC. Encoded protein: CASSYGRAGVEQYF.

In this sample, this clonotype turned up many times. The CDR3 here is CSVGLGNTEAFF. The DNA for the CDR3 is TGCAGCGTTGGTCTTGGGAACACTGAAGCTTTCTTT. The chain couples TRBV29-1 to TRBJ1-1; no clear D. CDR3 length: 12 residues. CDR1 and CDR2 (germline): SQVTM, ANQGSEA. Trimming cost V 4 bases and J 1 base, with 7 bases left between them.

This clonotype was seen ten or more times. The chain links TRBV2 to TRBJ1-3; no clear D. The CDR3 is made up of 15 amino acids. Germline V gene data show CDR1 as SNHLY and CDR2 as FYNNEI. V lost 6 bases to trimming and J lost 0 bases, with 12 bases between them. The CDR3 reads CASRASQSSGNTIYF. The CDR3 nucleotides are TGTGCCAGCAGGGCCAGTCAGAGCTCTGGAAACACCATATATTTT.

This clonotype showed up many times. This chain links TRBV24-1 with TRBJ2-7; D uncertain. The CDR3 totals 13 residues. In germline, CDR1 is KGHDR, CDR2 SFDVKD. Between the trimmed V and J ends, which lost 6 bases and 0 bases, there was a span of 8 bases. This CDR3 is CATSTPNSYEQYF. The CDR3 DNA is TGTGCCACCAGTACGCCCAACTCCTACGAGCAGTACTTC.

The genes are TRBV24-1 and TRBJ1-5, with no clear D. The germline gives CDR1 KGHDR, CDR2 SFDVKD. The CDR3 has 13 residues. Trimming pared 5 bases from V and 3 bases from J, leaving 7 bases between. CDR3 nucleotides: TGTGCCACCAGTGGGGCCAACAATCAGCCCCAGCATTTT. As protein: CATSGANNQPQHF.

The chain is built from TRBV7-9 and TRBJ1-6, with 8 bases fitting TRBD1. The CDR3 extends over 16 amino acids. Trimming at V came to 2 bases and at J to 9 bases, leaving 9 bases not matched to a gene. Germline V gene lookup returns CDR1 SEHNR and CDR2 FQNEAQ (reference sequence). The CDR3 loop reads CASSLPRTGLRSPLHF. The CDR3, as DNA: TGTGCCAGCAGCTTACCGAGGACAGGGTTGCGTTCACCCCTCCACTTT.

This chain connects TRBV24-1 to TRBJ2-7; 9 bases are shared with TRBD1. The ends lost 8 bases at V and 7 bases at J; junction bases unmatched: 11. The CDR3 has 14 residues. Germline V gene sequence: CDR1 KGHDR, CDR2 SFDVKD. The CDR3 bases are TGTGCCACCACCTATGGACAGGGGTGTAGGGAGCAGTACTTC. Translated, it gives CATTYGQGCREQYF.

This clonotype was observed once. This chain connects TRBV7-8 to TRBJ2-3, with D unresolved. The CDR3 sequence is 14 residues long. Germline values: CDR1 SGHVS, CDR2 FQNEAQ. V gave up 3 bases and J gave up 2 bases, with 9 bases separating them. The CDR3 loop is CASSLRWLTDTQYF. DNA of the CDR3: TGTGCCAGCAGCTTGAGGTGGCTCACAGATACGCAGTATTTT.

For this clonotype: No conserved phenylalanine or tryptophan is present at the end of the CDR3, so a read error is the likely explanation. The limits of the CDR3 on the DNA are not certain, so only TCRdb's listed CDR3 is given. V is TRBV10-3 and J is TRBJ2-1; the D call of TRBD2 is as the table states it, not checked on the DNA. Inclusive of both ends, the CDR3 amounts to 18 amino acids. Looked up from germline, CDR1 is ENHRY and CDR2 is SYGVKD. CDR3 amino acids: CATWGGTSGGSSYNEQTL.

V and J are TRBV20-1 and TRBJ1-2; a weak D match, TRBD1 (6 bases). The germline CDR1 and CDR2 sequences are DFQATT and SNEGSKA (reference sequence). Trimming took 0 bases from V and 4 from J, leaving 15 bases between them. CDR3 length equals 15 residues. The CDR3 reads CSARDRDTGSYGYTF. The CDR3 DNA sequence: TGCAGTGCTAGAGATCGGGACACAGGTAGCTATGGCTACACCTTC.

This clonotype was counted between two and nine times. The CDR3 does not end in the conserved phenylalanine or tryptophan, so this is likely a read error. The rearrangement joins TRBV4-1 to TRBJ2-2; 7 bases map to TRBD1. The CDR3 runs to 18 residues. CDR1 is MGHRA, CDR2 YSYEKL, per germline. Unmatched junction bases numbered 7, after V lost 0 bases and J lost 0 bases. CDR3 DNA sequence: TGCGCCAGCAGCCAAGAAGCAGGGACAGAGGCGAACACCGGGGAGCTGTTTCTT. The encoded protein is CASSQEAGTEANTGELFL.

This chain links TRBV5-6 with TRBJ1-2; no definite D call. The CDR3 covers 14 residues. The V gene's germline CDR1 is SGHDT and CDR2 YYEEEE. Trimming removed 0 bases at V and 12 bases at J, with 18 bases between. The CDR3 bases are TGTGCCAGCAGCTTGGTCGGAGAAAGCTCTGGAAACACCTTC. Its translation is CASSLVGESSGNTF.

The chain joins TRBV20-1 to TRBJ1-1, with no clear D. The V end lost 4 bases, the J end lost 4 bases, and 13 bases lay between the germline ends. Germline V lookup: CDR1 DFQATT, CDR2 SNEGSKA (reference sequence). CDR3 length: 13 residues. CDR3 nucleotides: TGCAGTGCTACAGAGGGCATGGTCACTGAAGCTTTCTTT. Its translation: CSATEGMVTEAFF.

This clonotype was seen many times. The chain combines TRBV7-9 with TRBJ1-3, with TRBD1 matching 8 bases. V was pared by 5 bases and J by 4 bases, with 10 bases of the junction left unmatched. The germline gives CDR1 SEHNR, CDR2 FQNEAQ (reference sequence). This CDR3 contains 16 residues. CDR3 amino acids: CASSRGMTGAGNTIYF. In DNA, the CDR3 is TGTGCCAGCAGCCGGGGGATGACAGGGGCCGGAAACACCATATATTTT.

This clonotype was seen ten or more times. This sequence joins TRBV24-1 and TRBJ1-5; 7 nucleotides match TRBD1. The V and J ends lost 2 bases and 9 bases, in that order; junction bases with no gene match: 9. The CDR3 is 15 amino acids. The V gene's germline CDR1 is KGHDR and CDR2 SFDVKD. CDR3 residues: CATSDSTGRFAPQHF. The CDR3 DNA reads TGTGCCACCAGTGATTCGACAGGGAGGTTCGCGCCCCAGCATTTT.

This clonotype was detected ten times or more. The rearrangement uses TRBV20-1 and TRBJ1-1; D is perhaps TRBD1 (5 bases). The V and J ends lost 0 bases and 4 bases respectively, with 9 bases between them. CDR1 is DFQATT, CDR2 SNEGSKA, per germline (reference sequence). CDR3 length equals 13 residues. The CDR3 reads CSARDGGGTEAFF. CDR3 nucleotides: TGCAGTGCTAGAGATGGGGGGGGCACTGAAGCTTTCTTT.